A selection of T cell receptor beta chains follows, all from one sample in a study of CXCR3-negative and CXCR3-positive naive CD8 T cells. TCRdb re-called the 5' RACE reads and catalogs CDR3 proteins one per entry, DNA excluded. The sample includes approximately 140,000 distinct CDR3 sequences. Sequenced input: naive CXCR3+ CD8+ T cells from blood. All receptors come from a human donor in good health. Some clones in this sample may be carry-over from other donors' samples. The CDR3 runs from the conserved cysteine through the conserved F or W. Fields, in order: V gene, J gene, CDR3 protein.

TRBV9	TRBJ2-1	CASSDSAGAGVNIDEQFF
TRBV5-1	TRBJ2-5	CASSWGLAGEETQYF
TRBV12-3/TRBV12-4	TRBJ2-7	CASRSHTYEQYF
TRBV19	TRBJ1-2	CASLTFTGYTF
TRBV5-1	TRBJ2-7	CASSFWTSDYEQYF
TRBV29-1	TRBJ2-2	CSVSRPNTGELFF
TRBV21-1	TRBJ2-6	CASSAAAQCSGANVLTF
TRBV27	TRBJ2-1	CASSSEGQTINNEQFF
TRBV20-1	TRBJ1-5	CSARDSQGPRRSNQPQHF
TRBV7-6	TRBJ2-3	CASSLGEGAFTDTQYF
TRBV28	TRBJ2-1	CASSLEGVTSSYNEQFF
TRBV4-1	TRBJ2-7	CASSQEGVGVEQYF
TRBV6-1	TRBJ1-1	CASSEGRILNTEAFF
TRBV5-1	TRBJ2-1	CASSLANTRSLYNEQFF
TRBV3-1	TRBJ2-1	CASSQARTGRSYNEQFF
TRBV4-3	TRBJ2-7	CASSQDTSGGSYEQYF
TRBV7-6	TRBJ2-7	CASSQDRTYEQYF
TRBV4-3	TRBJ2-2	CASSQERQGATGELFF
TRBV19	TRBJ2-6	CADHGTGGNYSGANVLTF
TRBV3-1	TRBJ1-2	CASSPESGGGTGYTF
TRBV10-3	TRBJ2-3	CAIGGGTADTQYF
TRBV29-1	TRBJ2-5	CSANGLAGSETQYF
TRBV7-9	TRBJ2-3	CASSSTTSGKPRLTDTQYF
TRBV29-1	TRBJ2-2	CSVEEGAGTGELFF
TRBV24-1	TRBJ2-2	CATEEGHTGELFF
TRBV29-1	TRBJ1-2	CSVLITGVGGYTF
TRBV19	TRBJ1-2	CASRVNYGYTF
TRBV20-1	TRBJ2-7	CSARDRGQGPYEQYF
TRBV29-1	TRBJ2-2	CSVDGDTNTGELFF
TRBV28	TRBJ1-1	CATATDKNTEAFF
TRBV19	TRBJ2-1	CASTATSYNEQFF
TRBV7-3	TRBJ2-3	CASSLIGGPTDTKYF
TRBV6-5	TRBJ1-1	CASSYSPGLNTEAFF
TRBV5-5	TRBJ1-1	CASSLDIATENTEAFF
TRBV6-1	TRBJ2-2	CASRGMIQGPLTLNPTGELFF
TRBV9	TRBJ1-2	CASSVESGPRENYGYTF